The 30 T cell receptor beta chains given below trace back to one sample, sequenced in a study of beta chain features in type 1 diabetes. Expressed TCRB transcripts got sequenced, as all isolated RNA was reverse transcribed. Produced via immunoSEQ multiplex PCR; TCRdb's table is partial and in-frame only. In the table there are 330,000 or so clones, 15% to 20% of which are singletons. The sequencing input was naive CD4+ T cells from blood. These receptors came from a woman aged 18-29 years in good health.

As for this clone: The identical CDR3 is also encoded by other nucleotide sequences in the sample. The chain joins TRBV7-2 to TRBJ2-5, with D maybe TRBD2 (5 bases). The CDR3 is 14 amino acids. V lost 1 base, J lost 2 bases, and 8 bases lay in between. Germline CDR1 is SGHTA and CDR2 is FQGNSA. CDR3 amino acids: CASSLVGGQETQYF. The CDR3 DNA reads as TGTGCCAGCAGCTTAGTAGGCGGGCAAGAGACCCAGTACTTC.

The gene calls are TRBV5-1 and TRBJ2-7; TRBD1 matches 12 bases. V was pared by 3 bases and J by 4 bases, with 5 bases of the junction left unmatched. CDR1 is SGHRS and CDR2 is YFSETQ in the germline V gene. The CDR3 totals 15 residues. The CDR3 DNA is TGCGCCAGCAGCTGGGGACAGGGGGCGTCATACGAGCAGTACTTC. Translating gives CASSWGQGASYEQYF. Full variable domain (outside the CDR3, taken from reference TRBV5-1 and TRBJ2-7): KAGVTQTPRYLIKTRGQQVTLSCSPISGHRSVSWYQQTPGQGLQFLFEYFSETQRNKGNFPGRFSGRQFSNSRSEMNVSTLELGDSALYLCASSWGQGASYEQYFGPGTRLTVT.

This clone was recorded a few times. The chain links TRBV30 to TRBJ1-5, with D possibly matching TRBD1 (5 bases). Germline CDR1 and CDR2: GTSNPN and SVGIG (reference sequence). The V end was cut by 3 bases, the J end by 9 bases, with 12 bases between. CDR3 length equals 12 residues. CDR3 region: CAWSAWGGPQHF. For the CDR3, the DNA is TGTGCCTGGAGCGCATGGGGGGGGCCCCAGCATTTT.

This clone was counted a few times. The rearrangement uses TRBV15 and TRBJ2-5; 15 bases agree with TRBD2. Germline lookup yields CDR1 LNHNV and CDR2 YYDKDF (reference sequence). The CDR3 extends over 15 amino acids. J gave up 12 bases and V 0 bases, and 5 bases lay outside the gene matches. The CDR3 spells CATSREQGLAGGEYF. As DNA, the CDR3 is TGTGCCACCAGCAGAGAGCAAGGACTAGCGGGGGGGGAGTACTTC. Full variable domain (outside the CDR3, taken from reference TRBV15 and TRBJ2-5): DAMVIQNPRYQVTQFGKPVTLSCSQTLNHNVMYWYQQKSSQAPKLLFHYYDKDFNNEADTPDNFQSRRPNTSFCFLDIRSPGLGDTAMYLCATSREQGLAGGEYFGPGTRLLVL.

V usage is TRBV18 and J usage is TRBJ2-1, with TRBD1 matching over 11 bases. Germline trimming cut 3 bases from V and 1 base from J; bases unmatched to any gene: 2. Germline CDR1 is KGHSH and CDR2 is LQKENI. The CDR3 has 16 amino acids. The CDR3: CASSPGQGGSYNEQFF. CDR3 DNA: TGTGCCAGCTCACCGGGACAGGGGGGGTCCTACAATGAGCAGTTCTTC.

This clone was picked up a small number of times. The chain links TRBV5-1 to TRBJ2-5, with D perhaps TRBD1 (6 bases). The germline V gene encodes CDR1 SGHRS and CDR2 YFSETQ. The CDR3 is 15 residues long. V dropped 0 bases and J dropped 2 bases, with 11 bases sitting between them. The CDR3 loop reads CASSLAAGQQETQYF. The DNA of the CDR3 is TGCGCCAGCAGCTTGGCCGCCGGACAGCAAGAGACCCAGTACTTC. Complete variable domain (other parts from reference TRBV5-1 and TRBJ2-5): KAGVTQTPRYLIKTRGQQVTLSCSPISGHRSVSWYQQTPGQGLQFLFEYFSETQRNKGNFPGRFSGRQFSNSRSEMNVSTLELGDSALYLCASSLAAGQQETQYFGPGTRLLVL.

V gene TRBV2 combines with J gene TRBJ1-4; a possible D gene is TRBD1 (5 bases). V lost 5 bases, J lost 0 bases, and 10 bases lay in between. Germline CDR1 reads SNHLY; CDR2 reads FYNNEI. This CDR3 is 15 amino acids long. DNA for the CDR3: TGTGCCAGCAGTCGAGAACAGGCAACTAATGAAAAACTGTTTTTT. This translates into CASSREQATNEKLFF.

J is TRBJ1-1 and V is TRBV30, with a possible D match to TRBD1 (6 bases). Per germline, CDR1 GTSNPN and CDR2 SVGIG (reference sequence). The CDR3 spans 13 residues. V lost 5 bases and J lost 6, with 16 bases in between. The CDR3: CAWSARGLAEAFF. CDR3 sequence (DNA): TGTGCCTGGTCGGCCAGGGGCCTCGCTGAAGCTTTCTTT.

The chain uses TRBV5-1 and TRBJ2-3, with D perhaps TRBD2 (6 bases). The V gene lost 2 bases and the J gene lost 5 bases, with 12 bases spanning the gap. Germline V gene sequence: CDR1 SGHRS, CDR2 YFSETQ. CDR3 length: 14 amino acids. CDR3 nucleotides: TGCGCCAGCAGCTTAGGGACTGGAAAAGATACGCAGTATTTT. Amino acid sequence: CASSLGTGKDTQYF.

This chain links TRBV5-1 with TRBJ1-2; TRBD1 matches at 8 bases. The CDR3 runs 13 residues. The germline V gene has CDR1 SGHRS and CDR2 YFSETQ. J lost 5 bases, V lost 4 bases, and 4 bases had no gene match. CDR3: CASSVGQEYGYTF. In nucleotides, the CDR3 is TGCGCCAGCAGCGTGGGACAGGAGTATGGCTACACCTTC.

This clone was counted a few times. The gene calls are TRBV6-1 and TRBJ1-2; 12 nucleotides align to TRBD1. Germline CDR1 reads MNHNS; CDR2 reads SASEGT. This CDR3 spans 18 amino acids. V shed 2 bases, J shed 2 bases, and the junction held 9 bases outside the gene matches. CDR3 sequence: CASSESRDRGRWNYGYTF. The CDR3 DNA follows: TGTGCCAGCAGTGAAAGCCGGGACAGGGGGCGTTGGAACTATGGCTACACCTTC.

This chain joins TRBV2 and TRBJ1-2, with D possibly matching TRBD1 (6 bases). This CDR3 is 15 amino acids long. V was pared by 3 bases and J by 5 bases, with 16 bases between. The V gene's germline CDR1 is SNHLY and CDR2 FYNNEI. CDR3 nucleotide sequence: TGTGCCAGCAGTGAGGACAGCTGGACATTTTATGGCTACACCTTC. This translates into CASSEDSWTFYGYTF.

This clone turned up a few times. The identical CDR3 is also encoded by other nucleotide sequences in the sample. The CDR3 DNA reads as TGTGCCAGCAGCTTGGGCGGGGCTAGCACAGATACGCAGTATTTT. It yields the protein CASSLGGASTDTQYF. The chain links TRBV5-4 to TRBJ2-3; D perhaps matches TRBD2 (6 bases). This CDR3 is built from 15 residues. Germline CDR1 is SGHNT and CDR2 is YYREEE (reference sequence). V dropped 0 bases and J dropped 0 bases, with 8 bases sitting between them.

This chain uses TRBV7-9 with TRBJ1-2; D gene ambiguous. With 5 bases removed from V and 7 bases from J, the gap between germline ends came to 11 bases. Germline V gives CDR1 SEHNR, CDR2 FQNEAQ (reference sequence). This CDR3 is 12 amino acids long. CDR3 nucleotides: TGTGCCAGCAGCCCTCAGAGGGTTGGCTACACCTTC. It encodes CASSPQRVGYTF.

The V gene is TRBV5-1, the J gene TRBJ2-5, with TRBD2 matching 8 bases. The trim removed 0 bases at V and 1 base at J, leaving 5 bases unmatched. The CDR3 runs to 16 residues. Germline loops: CDR1 SGHRS, CDR2 YFSETQ. The CDR3, as DNA: TGCGCCAGCAGCTTGGGGAGCGGGGGACTCCAAGAGACCCAGTACTTC. This gives the protein CASSLGSGGLQETQYF.

The V call is TRBV5-1, the J call TRBJ2-2; 7 bases line up with TRBD1. Unmatched junction bases numbered 2, after V lost 4 bases and J lost 2 bases. This CDR3 spans 14 amino acids. CDR1 and CDR2 from the germline V gene are SGHRS and YFSETQ. The CDR3 nucleotides read TGCGCCAGCAGCCGGGACAGCAACACCGGGGAGCTGTTTTTT. It translates to CASSRDSNTGELFF.

CDR3 residues: CAWSQGWNTEAFF. CDR3 nucleotides: TGTGCCTGGAGTCAGGGGTGGAACACTGAAGCTTTCTTT. V and J are TRBV30 and TRBJ1-1, with D possibly TRBD1 on 6 matching bases. Per the germline V gene, CDR1 is GTSNPN and CDR2 is SVGIG (reference sequence). The CDR3 sequence is 13 residues long. The V end was cut by 2 bases, the J end by 1 base, with 8 bases between.

V gene TRBV15 combines with J gene TRBJ1-6; D possibly corresponds to TRBD1 (5 bases). Germline CDR1 and CDR2: LNHNV and YYDKDF (reference sequence). This CDR3 has 14 residues. Deletions cut 0 bases from V and 13 bases from J, with 13 bases between. The CDR3 nucleotides are TGTGCCACCAGCAGAGATGGGGGGAGTTCGCCCCTCCACTTT. Encoded protein: CATSRDGGSSPLHF.

The CDR3 region has the DNA TGTGCCAGCAGATCCGGACTAGCGGCACAAGAGACCCAGTACTTC. The encoded protein is CASRSGLAAQETQYF. The V gene is TRBV6-1, the J gene TRBJ2-5; 10 bases align to TRBD2. The CDR3 runs 15 residues. Unmatched junction bases numbered 6, after V lost 6 bases and J lost 2 bases. From germline, CDR1 is MNHNS and CDR2 SASEGT.

This sequence joins TRBV4-1 and TRBJ1-5, with a weak D call TRBD1 (6 bases). V lost 4 bases, J lost 5 bases, and 21 bases lay in between. CDR1 MGHRA and CDR2 YSYEKL come from the germline V gene. The CDR3 contains 17 residues. The CDR3 bases are TGCGCCAGCAGCCCCATGGCCTTAGGACAGAAGGATCAGCCCCAGCATTTT. Translating it yields CASSPMALGQKDQPQHF.

A few counts support this clone. The DNA of the CDR3 is TGTGCCAGCAGCTTAGGTCGCCGGGGGGACGAGCAGTACTTC. It yields the protein CASSLGRRGDEQYF. The V and J genes are TRBV11-2 and TRBJ2-7, with 7 bases identical to TRBD2. Germline-derived CDR1 and CDR2 are SGHAT and FQNNGV. The CDR3 consists of 14 residues. V lost 1 base to trimming and J lost 5 bases; unmatched junction nucleotides: 5.

Here the CDR3 reads CASSLVRAGASYNEQFF. The DNA for the CDR3 is TGTGCCAGCAGTTTGGTGAGAGCGGGCGCGTCCTACAATGAGCAGTTCTTC. V is TRBV27 and J is TRBJ2-1, with D possibly matching TRBD2 (6 bases). CDR3 length: 17 amino acids. Between the trimmed V and J ends, which lost 3 bases and 1 base, there was a span of 16 bases. Germline CDR1 and CDR2: MNHEY and SMNVEV (reference sequence).

The chain combines TRBV29-1 with TRBJ2-3, with a tentative D call TRBD2 (6 bases). The V gene lost 7 bases and the J gene lost 6 bases, with 11 bases spanning the gap. The CDR3 runs 11 residues. Germline V gene lookup returns CDR1 SQVTM and CDR2 ANQGSEA. The CDR3 nucleotides read TGCAGCGCCGGCCGGGGGGATACGCAGTATTTT. Translated: CSAGRGDTQYF.

About this clone: The same CDR3 also results from other DNA sequences found in this sample. The chain links TRBV7-2 to TRBJ2-1, with D tentatively TRBD1 (6 bases). The germline gives CDR1 SGHTA, CDR2 FQGNSA. Trimming removed 4 bases at V and 9 bases at J, with 10 bases between. The CDR3 is 12 residues long. The CDR3 DNA reads TGTGCCAGCAGCTCACAGGGTGTTGAGCAGTTCTTC. Protein sequence: CASSSQGVEQFF.

The table lists this clone with a few counts. CDR3 sequence: CAWSTTLGLAPSGVQYF. The CDR3 DNA reads as TGTGCCTGGAGTACGACACTTGGGTTAGCGCCTTCGGGGGTCCAGTACTTC. This rearrangement joins TRBV30 to TRBJ2-5; maybe TRBD2 (6 bases). Germline lookup yields CDR1 GTSNPN and CDR2 SVGIG (reference sequence). Trimming removed 2 bases from V and 10 bases from J, with 29 bases in between. CDR3 size: 17 residues.

This clone was counted between two and nine times. This rearrangement joins TRBV4-3 to TRBJ1-6; the D gene is possibly TRBD1 (6 bases). CDR3 size: 16 residues. The germline V gene has CDR1 LGHNA and CDR2 YSLEER. Trimming left V 4 bases short and J 9 bases short, with 19 bases between. CDR3 sequence: CASSPERRGGGSPLHF. The CDR3 DNA follows: TGCGCCAGCAGCCCCGAACGACGGGGAGGGGGTTCACCCCTCCACTTT.

This clone was counted a few times. The V and J genes are TRBV6-5 and TRBJ1-2; D is perhaps TRBD1 (6 bases). The CDR3 length is 13 residues. Trimming took 6 bases from V and 6 from J, leaving 14 bases between them. Germline CDR1 is MNHEY and CDR2 is SVGAGI. The CDR3: CASRYDKGDGYTF. The CDR3 DNA sequence: TGTGCCAGCAGATACGACAAGGGGGATGGCTACACCTTC.

This clone was seen a single time. The J gene is TRBJ1-6, the V gene TRBV5-4, with 9 positions matching TRBD1. The CDR3 runs 15 residues. The germline V gene encodes CDR1 SGHNT and CDR2 YYREEE (reference sequence). V lost 6 bases to trimming and J lost 7 bases; unmatched junction nucleotides: 8. CDR3 in DNA: TGTGCCAGCACCTCCCTAGACAGGGGGAATTCACCCCTCCACTTT. Translated, it gives CASTSLDRGNSPLHF.

This clone was picked up a small number of times. V and J are TRBV9 and TRBJ2-7; TRBD2 matches at 10 bases. J lost 1 base, V lost 3 bases, and 4 bases had no gene match. The V gene's germline CDR1 is SGDLS and CDR2 YYNGEE. This CDR3 spans 15 amino acids. The CDR3 DNA follows: TGTGCCAGCAGCGCCGGGACTAGCGCTTCCTACGAGCAGTACTTC. This translates into CASSAGTSASYEQYF.

This clone has just a few counts. The V gene is TRBV2, the J gene TRBJ2-3; TRBD2 aligns across 7 bases. Germline V gene sequence: CDR1 SNHLY, CDR2 FYNNEI. Trimming removed 4 bases from V and 8 bases from J; junction bases left unmatched: 0. The CDR3 totals 11 residues. This chain's CDR3 is CASSGEGTQYF. CDR3 bases: TGTGCCAGCAGTGGGGAGGGTACGCAGTATTTT. Supplemented by reference TRBV2 and TRBJ2-3, the full variable domain reads EPEVTQTPSHQVTQMGQEVILRCVPISNHLYFYWYRQILGQKVEFLVSFYNNEISEKSEIFDDQFSVERPDGSNFTLKIRSTKLEDSAMYFCASSGEGTQYFGPGTRLTVL.